The rows below give T cell receptor beta chains drawn from one sample of a study of blood T cell repertoires in COVID-19. Using immunoSEQ multiplex PCR, the repertoire was profiled, and TCRdb retains in-frame clones only, with some absent. Of tens of thousands of clones in the sample, 85% to 90% are singletons; the top ten hold 3% to 5%. Source material: peripheral blood. These receptors originate from a man in his forties or fifties with COVID-19, enrolled during active disease. The CDR3 runs from the conserved cysteine through the conserved F or W. D genes are given only for firm matches. For some rows the clone size is stated as once, few or many, or as a class when expanded; others skip it.

TRBJ2-7 NA TRBV27 13 TRBD1 CASSTGTEYEQYF TGTGCCAGCAGCACCGGGACAGAATACGAGCAGTACTTC
TRBJ1-5 NA TRBV2 13 NA CASSRRDNQPQHF TGTGCCAGCAGCAGACGGGACAATCAGCCCCAGCATTTT
TRBJ2-7 NA TRBV6-1 13 NA CASSERGPYEQYF TGTGCCAGCAGTGAACGGGGTCCCTACGAGCAGTACTTC
TRBJ2-2 NA TRBV7-8 16 NA CASSLAVRGSTGELFF TGTGCCAGCAGCTTAGCGGTCCGAGGGTCGACCGGGGAGCTGTTTTTT
TRBJ2-1 NA TRBV9 12 NA CASSVQGREQFF TGTGCCAGCAGCGTGCAGGGTCGTGAGCAGTTCTTC
TRBJ1-4 NA TRBV5-1 15 TRBD1 CASSLSGQGSEKLFF TGCGCCAGCAGCTTGTCAGGACAGGGATCTGAAAAACTGTTTTTT
TRBJ1-3 NA TRBV24-1 14 NA CATFRVHSGNTIYF TGTGCCACCTTTCGGGTCCACTCTGGAAACACCATATATTTT
TRBJ2-1 once TRBV5-1 15 TRBD2 CASSLAVAGAGEQFF TGCGCCAGCAGCTTGGCGGTAGCGGGAGCCGGTGAGCAGTTCTTC
TRBJ2-7 few TRBV7-2 15 TRBD2 CASSLVTSGYYEQYF TGTGCCAGCAGCTTAGTAACTAGCGGTTACTACGAGCAGTACTTC
TRBJ2-7 NA TRBV11-2 12 NA CASSSDPDEQYF TGTGCCAGCAGCTCAGACCCGGACGAGCAGTACTTC
TRBJ2-7 NA TRBV19 15 TRBD2 CASSIGAGLANEQYF TGTGCCAGTAGTATAGGGGCGGGACTAGCGAACGAGCAGTACTTC
TRBJ2-3 NA TRBV6-1 15 NA CATKTGATHTDTQYF TGTGCCACCAAGACAGGTGCTACCCACACAGATACGCAGTATTTT
TRBJ2-3 NA TRBV7-6 16 TRBD2 CASRASGRAGTDTQYF TGTGCCAGCAGAGCTAGCGGGAGGGCCGGCACAGATACGCAGTATTTT
TRBJ2-1 NA TRBV4-1 14 TRBD1 CASSQPGTDNEQFF TGCGCCAGCAGCCAACCCGGGACAGACAATGAGCAGTTCTTC
TRBJ1-3 few TRBV28 17 NA CASSPSGVATRENTIYF TGTGCCAGCAGTCCCTCGGGGGTAGCTACGAGGGAAAACACCATATATTTT
TRBJ1-1 NA TRBV5-6 16 TRBD1 CASSLAVGTGNTEAFF TGTGCCAGCAGCTTGGCCGTGGGGACAGGGAACACTGAAGCTTTCTTT
TRBJ1-1 NA TRBV28 11 NA CASSTGTEAFF TGTGCCAGCAGTACCGGGACTGAAGCTTTCTTT
TRBJ1-2 NA TRBV5-6 13 NA CASSLQGPYGYTF TGTGCCAGCAGCTTGCAGGGGCCGTATGGCTACACCTTC
TRBJ2-7 NA TRBV6-5 15 NA CASSYGGAATYEQYF TGTGCCAGCAGTTACGGGGGGGCGGCTACCTACGAGCAGTACTTC
TRBJ2-3 NA TRBV10-3 13 NA CAISALQGDTQYF TGTGCCATCAGTGCCCTGCAGGGGGATACGCAGTATTTT
TRBJ1-5 NA TRBV2 13 TRBD1 CASRDDREQPQHF TGTGCCAGCAGGGACGACAGGGAACAGCCCCAGCATTTT
TRBJ2-5 NA TRBV5-4 15 TRBD1 CASSPDRGLGTTQYF TGTGCCAGCAGCCCGGACAGGGGGCTGGGGACGACCCAGTACTTC
TRBJ2-7 few TRBV9 14 NA CASSVGVSGYEQYF TGTGCCAGCAGCGTAGGCGTTAGCGGCTACGAGCAGTACTTC
TRBJ1-2 NA TRBV3-1/TRBV3-2 15 TRBD1 CASSRGTGVYYGYTF TGTGCCAGCAGCCGGGGGACAGGGGTTTATTATGGCTACACCTTC
TRBJ1-6 NA TRBV6-1 14 NA CASSPGEGDSPLHF TGTGCCAGCAGCCCGGGGGAGGGTGATTCACCCCTCCACTTT
TRBJ1-5 NA TRBV12-3/TRBV12-4 13 NA CASSFPPDQPQHF TGTGCCAGCAGTTTCCCCCCGGATCAGCCCCAGCATTTT
TRBJ2-5 NA TRBV4-1 16 TRBD2 CASSQDAIAGEETQYF TGCGCCAGCAGCCAAGATGCGATAGCGGGGGAAGAGACCCAGTACTTC
TRBJ2-7 NA TRBV15 16 TRBD2 CATRDTPLAGREEQYF TGTGCCACCAGAGACACGCCGCTAGCGGGACGAGAAGAGCAGTACTTC
TRBJ2-2 NA TRBV4-1 17 NA CASSQEGQRANTGELFF TGCGCCAGCAGCCAAGAAGGCCAGCGCGCGAACACCGGGGAGCTGTTTTTT
TRBJ2-7 NA TRBV7-3 13 NA CASSINPGYEQYF TGTGCCAGCAGCATTAATCCGGGATACGAGCAGTACTTC
TRBJ2-3 once TRBV5-6 15 NA CASMEGAQYTDTQYF TGTGCCAGCATGGAGGGGGCACAATACACAGATACGCAGTATTTT
TRBJ2-3 NA TRBV11-3 13 NA CASRLPGADTQYF TGTGCCAGCCGACTCCCGGGGGCAGATACGCAGTATTTT
TRBJ1-6 NA TRBV6-5 16 NA CASSYGLGAGNSPLHF TGTGCCAGCAGTTACGGGTTGGGAGCGGGAAATTCACCCCTCCACTTT
TRBJ2-7 few TRBV5-1 13 NA CASSLTSSYEQYF TGCGCCAGCAGCCTTACTAGTAGCTACGAGCAGTACTTC
TRBJ1-6 NA TRBV27 15 NA CASSLESSYNSPLHF TGTGCCAGCAGTTTAGAGAGCTCCTATAATTCACCCCTCCACTTT
TRBJ2-2 NA TRBV3-1/TRBV3-2 20 TRBD2 CASSQGFSGLAGLNTGELFF TGTGCCAGCAGCCAAGGATTTTCAGGACTAGCGGGGCTTAACACCGGGGAGCTGTTTTTT
TRBJ2-7 NA TRBV18 14 NA CASSPDRSSYEQYF TGTGCCAGCTCACCCGACAGGAGCTCCTACGAGCAGTACTTC
TRBJ1-4 NA TRBV28 14 TRBD1 CASTTTGGFEKLFF TGTGCCAGCACCACTACAGGGGGCTTTGAAAAACTGTTTTTT
TRBJ2-3 NA TRBV3-1/TRBV3-2 15 NA CASSSRRQAPDTQYF TGTGCCAGCAGCTCCCGGAGACAGGCCCCAGATACGCAGTATTTT
TRBJ2-5 NA TRBV4-1 15 TRBD2 CASSQDTSGGETQYF TGCGCCAGCAGCCAAGACACTAGCGGGGGAGAGACCCAGTACTTC
TRBJ1-1 NA TRBV28 14 NA CASRVAGATNEAFF TGTGCCAGCAGGGTGGCAGGGGCGACCAATGAAGCTTTCTTT
TRBJ1-4 NA TRBV19 13 NA CASSIEENEKLFF TGTGCCAGTAGTATAGAAGAGAACGAAAAACTGTTTTTT
TRBJ1-5 NA TRBV18 16 TRBD1 CASSFNRGRGNQPQHF TGTGCCAGCTCATTCAACAGGGGGCGCGGCAATCAGCCCCAGCATTTT
TRBJ1-5 NA TRBV7-9 15 NA CASSLGVDGNQPQHF TGTGCCAGCAGCTTAGGCGTAGATGGCAATCAGCCCCAGCATTTT
TRBJ1-4 NA TRBV2 16 TRBD1 CASRDRGPPGNEKLFF TGTGCCAGCAGGGACAGGGGGCCTCCGGGTAATGAAAAACTGTTTTTT
TRBJ2-3 NA TRBV2 14 TRBD2 CASTSGLTTDTQYF TGTGCCAGCACTAGCGGGCTTACCACAGATACGCAGTATTTT
TRBJ2-1 NA TRBV11-3 17 TRBD1 CASSLEPPGTAYNEQFF TGTGCCAGCAGCTTAGAACCCCCGGGGACAGCTTACAATGAGCAGTTCTTC
TRBJ1-4 NA TRBV5-1 14 NA CASSLIGGDEKLFF TGCGCCAGCAGCTTGATCGGAGGGGACGAAAAACTGTTTTTT
TRBJ2-5 NA TRBV29-1 18 TRBD2 CSVEVPSGSQWGVETQYF TGCAGCGTTGAAGTGCCTAGCGGGAGTCAGTGGGGCGTGGAGACCCAGTACTTC
TRBJ2-1 NA TRBV25-1 14 TRBD2 CATRSGSSYNEQFF TGTGCCACCAGGAGCGGGAGCTCCTACAATGAGCAGTTCTTC
TRBJ1-2 NA TRBV29-1 14 TRBD1 CSVDQTGANYGYTF TGCAGCGTTGACCAGACAGGGGCTAACTATGGCTACACCTTC
TRBJ1-6 NA TRBV5-6 14 TRBD1 CASRRQGAASPLHF TGTGCCAGCAGGAGGCAGGGGGCTGCTTCACCCCTCCACTTT
TRBJ1-5 NA TRBV5-1 15 NA CASSLDTNSNQPQHF TGCGCCAGCAGCCTCGACACCAATAGCAATCAGCCCCAGCATTTT
TRBJ2-1 once TRBV27 14 TRBD2 CASSPTGGGYEQFF TGTGCCAGCAGTCCGACGGGAGGAGGGTATGAGCAGTTCTTC
TRBJ1-2 NA TRBV5-4 15 TRBD1 CASSSRTGASYGYTF TGTGCCAGCAGCTCGAGGACAGGGGCGTCCTATGGCTACACCTTC